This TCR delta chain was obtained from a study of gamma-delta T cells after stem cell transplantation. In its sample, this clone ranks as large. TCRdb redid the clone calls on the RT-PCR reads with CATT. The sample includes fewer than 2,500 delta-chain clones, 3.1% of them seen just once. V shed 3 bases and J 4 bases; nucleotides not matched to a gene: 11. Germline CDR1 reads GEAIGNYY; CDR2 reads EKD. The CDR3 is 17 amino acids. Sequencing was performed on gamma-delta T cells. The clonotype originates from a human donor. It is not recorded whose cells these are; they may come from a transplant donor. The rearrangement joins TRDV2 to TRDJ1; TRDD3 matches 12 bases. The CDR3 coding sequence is TGTGCCTGTGACGAGCTGGGGGATACGCAGCGAAACGATAAACTCATCTTT. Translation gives CACDELGDTQRNDKLIF.